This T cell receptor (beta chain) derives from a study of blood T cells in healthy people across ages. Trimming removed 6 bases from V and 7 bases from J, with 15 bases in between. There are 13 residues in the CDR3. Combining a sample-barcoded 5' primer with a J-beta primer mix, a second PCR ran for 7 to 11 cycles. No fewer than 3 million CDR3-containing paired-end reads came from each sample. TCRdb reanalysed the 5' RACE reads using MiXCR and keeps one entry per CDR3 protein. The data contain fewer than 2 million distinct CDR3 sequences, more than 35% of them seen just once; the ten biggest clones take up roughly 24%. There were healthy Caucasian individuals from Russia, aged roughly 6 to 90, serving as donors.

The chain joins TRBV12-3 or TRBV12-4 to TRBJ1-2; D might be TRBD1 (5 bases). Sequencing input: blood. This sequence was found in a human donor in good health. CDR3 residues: CASSRQFRTGYTF. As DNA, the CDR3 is TGTGCCAGCAGCCGACAGTTCCGGACTGGCTACACCTTC.